The rows below give T cell receptor beta chains drawn from one sample of a study of shared clonotypes between healthy human individuals. Here immunoSEQ multiplex PCR was the method, and the copy in TCRdb shows in-frame clones only, minus some. This sample yields fewer than 1.8 million clones, of which approximately 98.5% are seen a single time; under 0.45% belongs to the top ten. The sequenced sample consisted of naive CD4+ T cells sorted from blood. The receptors were sampled from a man under 40 in good health. Both conserved end residues are part of each CDR3. A D gene is named only where the DNA matches it firmly. Rows may omit the clone size; those that give it use once, few, many or a size class.

TRBD1	TRBV28	TRBJ2-1	once	TGTGCCAGCAGGTCCGGGACAGGGGCCGCCGTTGCCTCCGCCGACCGGTTCTTC	CASRSGTGAAVASADRFF
TRBD2	TRBV29-1	TRBJ2-6	NA	TGCAGCGTGACTAGCGGGAGCTCTGGGGCCAACGTCCTGACTTTC	CSVTSGSSGANVLTF
TRBD1	TRBV6-5	TRBJ2-7	once	TGTGCCAGCAGGAAGGGGACAGTTCCTTGGGGGCAGTACTTC	CASRKGTVPWGQYF
TRBD2	TRBV18	TRBJ2-5	NA	TGTGCCAGCTCACCACAAGCGGGAGGCCGTGAGACCCAGTACTTC	CASSPQAGGRETQYF
TRBD2	TRBV5-6	TRBJ2-7	NA	TGTGCCAGCAGGACCCGCAAACTAGCGGGAGGGCCCGTAGACGAGCAGTACTTC	CASRTRKLAGGPVDEQYF
NA	TRBV10-3	TRBJ2-5	NA	TGTGCCATCAGTGAGTTAACATCCTTAGGGACCCAGTACTTC	CAISELTSLGTQYF
NA	TRBV11-3	TRBJ2-3	NA	TGTGCCAGCAGCTTTGGTAAAGGGACAACGGCCGGCACAGATACGCAGTATTTT	CASSFGKGTTAGTDTQYF
NA	TRBV6-6	TRBJ2-5	NA	TGTGCCAGCAAGCTCACCGTAAATCCAGAAGAGACCCAGTACTTC	CASKLTVNPEETQYF
TRBD2	TRBV4-2	TRBJ2-1	NA	TGTGCCAGCAGCCCGGCGGGACTAGCGGCCTACAATGAGCAGTTCTTC	CASSPAGLAAYNEQFF
NA	TRBV5-1	TRBJ2-3	NA	TGCGCCAGCAGCTTGCGTGGGGCTGGCGATACGCAGTATTTT	CASSLRGAGDTQYF
NA	TRBV28	TRBJ2-5	NA	TGTGCCAGCAGTTTAGAGGAGACCCAGTACTTC	CASSLEETQYF
TRBD1	TRBV2	TRBJ1-1	NA	TGTGCCAGCAGACCTTTCCGACAGGGGTTAACTGAAGCTTTCTTT	CASRPFRQGLTEAFF
NA	TRBV7-9	TRBJ1-4	NA	TGTGCCGGGGCGCTGGACGACGAAAAACTGTTTTTT	CAGALDDEKLFF
NA	TRBV6-5	TRBJ2-7	NA	TGTGCCAGCAGTTACTCGAGAGTTGGCTCCTACGAGCAGTACTTC	CASSYSRVGSYEQYF
NA	TRBV7-8	TRBJ2-1	NA	TGTGCCAGCAGCTCGGACGGAACGCAGTTCTTC	CASSSDGTQFF
NA	TRBV15	TRBJ1-1	NA	TGTGCCACCAGCAGATTATCATGGGGCACTGAAGCTTTCTTT	CATSRLSWGTEAFF
NA	TRBV4-1	TRBJ2-1	NA	TGCGCCAGCAGCCGAGAGGGACACCTCTACAATGAGCAGTTCTTC	CASSREGHLYNEQFF
TRBD1	TRBV30	TRBJ1-2	NA	TGTGCCTGGAGGACCGACAGGGGTGAAGGCTACACCTTC	CAWRTDRGEGYTF
NA	TRBV7-6	TRBJ2-1	NA	TGTGCCAGCAGTTCAGGAGCAGGGGACAATGAGCAGTTCTTC	CASSSGAGDNEQFF
NA	TRBV6-5	TRBJ2-7	NA	TGTGCCAGCAGTTACTCGACTATGCAGACTTACGAGCAGTACTTC	CASSYSTMQTYEQYF
NA	TRBV28	TRBJ2-2	once	TGTGCCAGCATTACAACAGGGTGGATCACCGGGGAGCTGTTTTTT	CASITTGWITGELFF
TRBD1	TRBV7-9	TRBJ2-1	once	TGTGCCAGCAGCTCAGACAGGGAGAACTACAATGAGCAGTTCTTC	CASSSDRENYNEQFF
NA	TRBV18	TRBJ1-5	NA	TGTGCCAGCTCACCACCGAGGCAGGGTTATCAGCCCCAGCATTTT	CASSPPRQGYQPQHF
NA	TRBV25-1	TRBJ1-3	NA	TGTGCCAGCAGTGAATATAGCCCGACAGTGGCTGGAAACACCATATATTTT	CASSEYSPTVAGNTIYF
TRBD1	TRBV7-2	TRBJ1-2	NA	TGTGCCAGCAGCTTAGGGACGGGACAGATCTATGGCTACACCTTC	CASSLGTGQIYGYTF